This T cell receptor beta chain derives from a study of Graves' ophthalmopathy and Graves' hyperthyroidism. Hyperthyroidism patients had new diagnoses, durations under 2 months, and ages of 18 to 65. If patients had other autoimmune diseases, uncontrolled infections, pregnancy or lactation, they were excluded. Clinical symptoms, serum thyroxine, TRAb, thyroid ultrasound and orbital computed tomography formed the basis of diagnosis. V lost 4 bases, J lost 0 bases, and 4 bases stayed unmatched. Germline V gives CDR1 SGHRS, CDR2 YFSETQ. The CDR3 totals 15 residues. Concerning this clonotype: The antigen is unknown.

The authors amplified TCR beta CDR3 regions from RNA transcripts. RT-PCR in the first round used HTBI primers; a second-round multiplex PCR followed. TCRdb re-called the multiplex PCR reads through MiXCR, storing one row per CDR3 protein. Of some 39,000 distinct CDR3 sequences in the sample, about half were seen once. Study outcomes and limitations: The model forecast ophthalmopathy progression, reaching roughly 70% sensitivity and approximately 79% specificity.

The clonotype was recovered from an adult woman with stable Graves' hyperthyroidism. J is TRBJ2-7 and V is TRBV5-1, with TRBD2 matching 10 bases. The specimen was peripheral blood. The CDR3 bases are TGCGCCAGCAGCGCCGGGACTAGCGTCTCCTACGAGCAGTACTTC. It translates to CASSAGTSVSYEQYF.